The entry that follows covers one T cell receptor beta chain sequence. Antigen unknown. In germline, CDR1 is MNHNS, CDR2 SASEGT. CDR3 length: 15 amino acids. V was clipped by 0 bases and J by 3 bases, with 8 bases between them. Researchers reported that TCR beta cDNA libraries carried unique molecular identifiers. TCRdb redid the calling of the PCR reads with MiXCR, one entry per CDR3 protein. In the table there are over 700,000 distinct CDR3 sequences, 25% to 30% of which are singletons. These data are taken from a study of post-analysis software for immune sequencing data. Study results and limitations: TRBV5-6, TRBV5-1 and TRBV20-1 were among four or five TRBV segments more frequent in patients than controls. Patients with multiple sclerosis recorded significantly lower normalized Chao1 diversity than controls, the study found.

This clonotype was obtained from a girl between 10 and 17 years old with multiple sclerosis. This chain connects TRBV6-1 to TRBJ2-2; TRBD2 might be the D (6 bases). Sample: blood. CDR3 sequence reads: CASSEAGSHTGELFF. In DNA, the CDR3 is TGTGCCAGCAGTGAAGCCGGGAGTCACACCGGGGAGCTGTTTTTT.